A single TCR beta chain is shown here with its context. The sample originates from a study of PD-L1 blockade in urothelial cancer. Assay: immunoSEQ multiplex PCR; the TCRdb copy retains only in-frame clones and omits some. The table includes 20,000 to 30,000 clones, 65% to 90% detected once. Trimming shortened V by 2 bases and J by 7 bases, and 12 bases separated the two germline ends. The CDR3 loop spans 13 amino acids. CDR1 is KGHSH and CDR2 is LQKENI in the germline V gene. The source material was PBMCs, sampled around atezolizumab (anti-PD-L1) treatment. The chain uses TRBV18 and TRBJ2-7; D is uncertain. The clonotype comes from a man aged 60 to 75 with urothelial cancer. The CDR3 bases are TGTGCCAGCTCACCAGATACAGCTCGGGAGCAGTACTTC. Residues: CASSPDTAREQYF.